These 22 T cell receptor beta chains share one sample of origin, sequenced in a study of shared clonotypes between healthy human individuals. Data came from immunoSEQ multiplex PCR; TCRdb stores just in-frame clones and leaves some out. The sample shows roughly 490,000 clones, around 80% of them seen only once. The sample taken for sequencing was PBMCs. These receptors all stem from a woman aged 40 to 50 in good health. Some clones in this sample may be carry-over from other donors' samples.

V usage is TRBV18 and J usage is TRBJ1-1, with a weak D call TRBD1 (6 bases). Trimming took off 10 bases at V and 1 base at J, with 13 bases between the two ends. The germline V gene encodes CDR1 KGHSH and CDR2 LQKENI. The CDR3 totals 13 residues. The CDR3 is CANRRGGNTEAFF. The CDR3 DNA sequence: TGTGCCAATCGGAGAGGGGGGAACACTGAAGCTTTCTTT.

This clone was detected only once. CDR3 sequence (DNA): TGTGCCAGTAGTATTCGGACAGGGGGGGACTATGGCTACACCTTC. It yields the protein CASSIRTGGDYGYTF. The V gene is TRBV19, the J gene TRBJ1-2, with 10 bases fitting TRBD1. This CDR3 contains 15 residues. The V and J ends lost 3 bases and 3 bases, in that order; junction bases with no gene match: 4. The germline V gene has CDR1 LNHDA and CDR2 SQIVND (reference sequence). Using reference TRBV19 and TRBJ1-2 for the parts outside the CDR3, the full variable domain is DGGITQSPKYLFRKEGQNVTLSCEQNLNHDAMYWYRQDPGQGLRLIYYSQIVNDFQKGDIAEGYSVSREKKESFPLTVTSAQKNPTAFYLCASSIRTGGDYGYTFGSGTRLTVV.

This clone showed up many times. This chain connects TRBV21-1 to TRBJ2-3; TRBD2, the table's D call, was not compared with the DNA. TRBV21-1 is labeled a pseudogene. The CDR3 is made up of 16 amino acids. The CDR3 sequence: CASSKGTRGSTDTQYF. The DNA for the CDR3 is TGTGCCAGCAGCAAAGGTACCCGGGGATCCACAGATACGCAGTATTTT.

V gene TRBV7-3 combines with J gene TRBJ2-2; 7 bases are a match to TRBD2. The CDR3 covers 16 residues. The V gene end was trimmed by 7 bases and the J gene end by 1 base; junction bases not matched to a gene: 9. Germline V gives CDR1 SGHTA, CDR2 FQGTGA. DNA of the CDR3: TGTGCCAGCACCCCAGTGGGCGGGGGGAACACCGGGGAGCTGTTTTTT. Its translation: CASTPVGGGNTGELFF.

This chain uses TRBV5-4 with TRBJ2-7; D is undetermined. V was pared by 4 bases and J by 6 bases, with 8 bases between. This CDR3 is built from 11 residues. Germline CDR1 and CDR2: SGHNT and YYREEE (reference sequence). As DNA, the CDR3 is TGTGCCAGCAGCCTCGACCTCGAGCAGTACTTC. It is translated as CASSLDLEQYF.

The rearrangement joins TRBV11-2 to TRBJ2-5; possibly TRBD2 for D (6 bases). Germline values: CDR1 SGHAT, CDR2 FQNNGV. V was trimmed by 1 base and J by 5 bases, leaving 14 bases between them. The CDR3 is made up of 15 amino acids. The CDR3 region is CASSLGTGRGETQYF. CDR3 bases: TGTGCCAGCAGCTTAGGCACAGGCCGGGGGGAGACCCAGTACTTC.

V gene TRBV5-1 combines with J gene TRBJ2-7, with 11 positions matching TRBD2. V shed 4 bases and J 3 bases; nucleotides not matched to a gene: 6. Germline V CDR1 and CDR2: SGHRS, YFSETQ. The CDR3 consists of 15 residues. CDR3 nucleotide sequence: TGCGCCAGCAGCACTGGGACTAGCGGATTCTACGAGCAGTACTTC. Protein product: CASSTGTSGFYEQYF. Complete variable domain (other parts from reference TRBV5-1 and TRBJ2-7): KAGVTQTPRYLIKTRGQQVTLSCSPISGHRSVSWYQQTPGQGLQFLFEYFSETQRNKGNFPGRFSGRQFSNSRSEMNVSTLELGDSALYLCASSTGTSGFYEQYFGPGTRLTVT.

A few counts support this clone. The rearrangement joins TRBV28 to TRBJ1-2; D remains unclear. This CDR3 has 12 residues. V lost 4 bases and J lost 2, with 5 bases in between. Germline V gene data show CDR1 as MDHEN and CDR2 as SYDVKM. CDR3 bases: TGTGCCAGCAGTTACAGAAACTATGGCTACACCTTC. Translating it yields CASSYRNYGYTF.

This clone was seen a few times. Other DNA sequences in the same sample also yield this CDR3. The chain has TRBV11-2 and TRBJ2-1; D remains unclear. Germline V gene lookup returns CDR1 SGHAT and CDR2 FQNNGV. Deletions cut 1 base from V and 5 bases from J, with 6 bases between. The CDR3 length is 13 residues. CDR3 DNA sequence: TGTGCCAGCAGCTTAGGACGGAACAATGAGCAGTTCTTC. It specifies CASSLGRNNEQFF. Using reference TRBV11-2 and TRBJ2-1 for the parts outside the CDR3, the full variable domain is EAGVAQSPRYKIIEKRQSVAFWCNPISGHATLYWYQQILGQGPKLLIQFQNNGVVDDSQLPKDRFSAERLKGVDSTLKIQPAKLEDSAVYLCASSLGRNNEQFFGPGTRLTVL.

The V and J genes are TRBV7-9 and TRBJ2-7; D remains unclear. This CDR3 spans 13 amino acids. The V gene lost 0 bases and the J gene lost 6 bases, with 9 bases spanning the gap. Germline CDR1 is SEHNR and CDR2 is FQNEAQ (reference sequence). The DNA of the CDR3 is TGTGCCAGCAGCTTAGCTGGGCAGTTCGAGCAGTACTTC. Translated: CASSLAGQFEQYF. The full variable domain, in which reference TRBV7-9 and TRBJ2-7 provide the parts outside the CDR3, is DTGVSQNPRHKITKRGQNVTFRCDPISEHNRLYWYRQTLGQGPEFLTYFQNEAQLEKSRLLSDRFSAERPKGSFSTLEIQRTEQGDSAMYLCASSLAGQFEQYFGPGTRLTVT.

V usage is TRBV28 and J usage is TRBJ1-3; no reliable D call. CDR1 MDHEN and CDR2 SYDVKM come from the germline V gene. The CDR3 length is 13 residues. Trimming took 1 base from V and 4 from J, leaving 5 bases between them. CDR3 amino acids: CASSLFRGNTIYF. In DNA form, the CDR3 reads TGTGCCAGCAGTTTATTCCGGGGAAACACCATATATTTT.

The rearrangement joins TRBV29-1 to TRBJ2-7; a weak D match, TRBD2 (5 bases). Germline V gene sequence: CDR1 SQVTM, CDR2 ANQGSEA. CDR3 size: 14 residues. V shed 4 bases and J shed 3 bases, with 16 bases lying between them. The CDR3 loop reads CSVGRGNMYYEQYF. DNA of the CDR3: TGCAGCGTTGGACGGGGAAATATGTACTACGAGCAGTACTTC.

The chain couples TRBV7-2 to TRBJ1-4; D is ambiguous. Germline assignment: CDR1 SGHTA and CDR2 FQGNSA. The CDR3 has 11 residues. V was pared by 5 bases and J by 5 bases, with 3 bases between. CDR3 nucleotides: TGTGCCAGCAGCCGAAATGAAAAACTGTTTTTT. This codes for CASSRNEKLFF.

The DNA for the CDR3 is TGCGCCAGCAGCTCCACTTACCGGTCCGGAGGTTCTGAGCAGTTCTTC. Protein: CASSSTYRSGGSEQFF. The rearrangement links TRBV5-1 to TRBJ2-1; TRBD2 might be the D (5 bases). This CDR3 has 16 amino acids. The germline gives CDR1 SGHRS, CDR2 YFSETQ. V dropped 3 bases and J dropped 9 bases, with 22 bases sitting between them.

This chain uses TRBV28 with TRBJ1-5; 8 nucleotides agree with TRBD1. Per germline, CDR1 MDHEN and CDR2 SYDVKM. The V and J ends lost 4 bases and 6 bases, in that order; junction bases with no gene match: 2. This CDR3 comprises 13 residues. The CDR3 coding sequence is TGTGCCAGCAGTTCACAGGGGGTTCAGCCCCAGCATTTT. Amino acid sequence: CASSSQGVQPQHF.

The J gene is TRBJ2-7, the V gene TRBV6-1, with D maybe TRBD1 (5 bases). V lost 3 bases and J lost 9, with 12 bases in between. The CDR3 length is 12 residues. In germline, CDR1 is MNHNS, CDR2 SASEGT. CDR3: CASSDRQIGQYF. CDR3 DNA: TGTGCCAGCAGTGATCGACAGATCGGGCAGTACTTC.

A remark on this clone: A much more abundant neighbour one base away suggests this may be a read error. Within the sample, other DNA sequences also encode this same CDR3. The gene calls are TRBV5-1 and TRBJ2-5; D call uncertain. CDR3 length equals 13 residues. Trimming cost V 2 bases and J 1 base, with 6 bases left between them. CDR1 is SGHRS, CDR2 YFSETQ, per germline. CDR3 sequence reads: CASSLGPQETQYF. CDR3 bases: TGCGCCAGCAGCTTAGGTCCCCAAGAGACCCAGTACTTC.

The chain is built from TRBV6-1 and TRBJ2-7; D not resolved. V lost 5 bases and J lost 6, with 11 bases in between. The germline V gene has CDR1 MNHNS and CDR2 SASEGT. This CDR3 has 12 amino acids. The CDR3 nucleotides read TGTGCCAGCAGTAGGCTAGGTTTCGAGCAGTACTTC. It codes for CASSRLGFEQYF.

The V call is TRBV15, the J call TRBJ2-3; 8 bases line up with TRBD2. There are 16 residues in the CDR3. Germline lookup yields CDR1 LNHNV and CDR2 YYDKDF (reference sequence). The J segment lost 0 bases and the V segment lost 1 base, leaving 3 bases of the junction unmatched. CDR3 sequence: CATSRGTSTSTDTQYF. The CDR3 coding sequence is TGTGCCACCAGCAGAGGGACTAGCACTAGCACAGATACGCAGTATTTT.

The rearrangement uses TRBV4-2 and TRBJ1-6; D remains ambiguous. This CDR3 region has 13 residues. The germline V gene encodes CDR1 LGHNA and CDR2 YNFKEQ. V was clipped by 0 bases and J by 10 bases, with 7 bases between them. In DNA, the CDR3 is TGTGCCAGCAGCCAAGAAATGGACTCACCCCTCCACTTT. Residues: CASSQEMDSPLHF.

The chain combines TRBV28 with TRBJ2-2; tentative D call: TRBD2 (5 bases). CDR3 length equals 14 residues. Germline V CDR1 and CDR2: MDHEN, SYDVKM. Between the trimmed V and J ends, which lost 4 bases and 6 bases, there was a span of 12 bases. In nucleotides, the CDR3 is TGTGCCAGCAGTTATACTAGTTCGCCCGGGGAGCTGTTTTTT. Translation gives CASSYTSSPGELFF.

The chain carries TRBV9 and TRBJ1-3, with D unresolved. The CDR3 loop spans 13 amino acids. Germline values: CDR1 SGDLS, CDR2 YYNGEE. With 3 bases removed from V and 0 bases from J, the gap between germline ends came to 4 bases. CDR3 DNA sequence: TGTGCCAGCAGCGACATCTCTGGAAACACCATATATTTT. Protein sequence: CASSDISGNTIYF.